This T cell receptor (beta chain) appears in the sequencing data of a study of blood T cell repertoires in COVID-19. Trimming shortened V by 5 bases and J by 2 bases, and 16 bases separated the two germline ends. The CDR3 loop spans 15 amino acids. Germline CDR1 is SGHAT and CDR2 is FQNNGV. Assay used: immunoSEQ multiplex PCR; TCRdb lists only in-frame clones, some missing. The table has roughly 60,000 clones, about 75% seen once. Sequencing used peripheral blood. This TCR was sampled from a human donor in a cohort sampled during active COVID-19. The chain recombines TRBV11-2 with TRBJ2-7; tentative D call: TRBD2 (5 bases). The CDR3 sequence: CASSRGDPSTYEQYF. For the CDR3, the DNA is TGTGCCAGCAGCCGGGGAGATCCCTCAACCTACGAGCAGTACTTC.